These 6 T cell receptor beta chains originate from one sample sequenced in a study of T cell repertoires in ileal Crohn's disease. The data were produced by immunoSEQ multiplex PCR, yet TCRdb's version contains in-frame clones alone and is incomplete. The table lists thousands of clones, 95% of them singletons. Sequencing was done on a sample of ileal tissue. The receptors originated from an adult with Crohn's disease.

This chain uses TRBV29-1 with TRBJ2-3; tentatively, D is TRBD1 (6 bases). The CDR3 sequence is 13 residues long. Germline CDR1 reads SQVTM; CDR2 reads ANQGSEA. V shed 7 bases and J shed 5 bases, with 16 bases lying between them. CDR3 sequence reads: CSADLLGGDTQYF. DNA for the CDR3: TGCAGCGCCGACCTACTAGGGGGAGATACGCAGTATTTT.

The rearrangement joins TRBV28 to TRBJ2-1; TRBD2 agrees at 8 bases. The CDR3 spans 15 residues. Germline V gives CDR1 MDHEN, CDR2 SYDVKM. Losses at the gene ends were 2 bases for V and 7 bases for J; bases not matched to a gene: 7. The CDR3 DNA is TGTGCCAGCAGTTTAGACCTAGCGGGCGGGAATGAGCAGTTCTTC. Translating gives CASSLDLAGGNEQFF.

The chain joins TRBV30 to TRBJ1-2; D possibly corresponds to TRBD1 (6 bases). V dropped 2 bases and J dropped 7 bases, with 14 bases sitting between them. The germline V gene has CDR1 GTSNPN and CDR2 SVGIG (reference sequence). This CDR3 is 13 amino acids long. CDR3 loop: CAWSSTGKSGYTF. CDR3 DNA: TGTGCCTGGAGTTCCACAGGGAAGAGTGGCTACACCTTC.

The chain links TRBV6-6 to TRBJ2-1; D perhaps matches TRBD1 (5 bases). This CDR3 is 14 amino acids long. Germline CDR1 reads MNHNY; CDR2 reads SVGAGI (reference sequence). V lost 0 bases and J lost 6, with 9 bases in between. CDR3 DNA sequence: TGTGCCAGCAGTTACTCGGCAGGGATCAATGAGCAGTTCTTC. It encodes CASSYSAGINEQFF.

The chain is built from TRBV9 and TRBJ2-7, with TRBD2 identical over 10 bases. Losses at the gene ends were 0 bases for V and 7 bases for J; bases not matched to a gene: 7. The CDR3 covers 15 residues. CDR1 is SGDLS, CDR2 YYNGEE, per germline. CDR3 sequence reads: CASSVGPAGGQEQYF. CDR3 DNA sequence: TGTGCCAGCAGCGTAGGCCCAGCGGGGGGGCAAGAGCAGTACTTC.

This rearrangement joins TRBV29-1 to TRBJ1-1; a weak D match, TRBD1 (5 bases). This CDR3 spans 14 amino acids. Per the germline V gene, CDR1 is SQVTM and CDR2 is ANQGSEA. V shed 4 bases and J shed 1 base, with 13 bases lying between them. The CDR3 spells CSVGPTGRNTEAFF. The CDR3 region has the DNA TGCAGCGTTGGGCCAACAGGAAGGAACACTGAAGCTTTCTTT.